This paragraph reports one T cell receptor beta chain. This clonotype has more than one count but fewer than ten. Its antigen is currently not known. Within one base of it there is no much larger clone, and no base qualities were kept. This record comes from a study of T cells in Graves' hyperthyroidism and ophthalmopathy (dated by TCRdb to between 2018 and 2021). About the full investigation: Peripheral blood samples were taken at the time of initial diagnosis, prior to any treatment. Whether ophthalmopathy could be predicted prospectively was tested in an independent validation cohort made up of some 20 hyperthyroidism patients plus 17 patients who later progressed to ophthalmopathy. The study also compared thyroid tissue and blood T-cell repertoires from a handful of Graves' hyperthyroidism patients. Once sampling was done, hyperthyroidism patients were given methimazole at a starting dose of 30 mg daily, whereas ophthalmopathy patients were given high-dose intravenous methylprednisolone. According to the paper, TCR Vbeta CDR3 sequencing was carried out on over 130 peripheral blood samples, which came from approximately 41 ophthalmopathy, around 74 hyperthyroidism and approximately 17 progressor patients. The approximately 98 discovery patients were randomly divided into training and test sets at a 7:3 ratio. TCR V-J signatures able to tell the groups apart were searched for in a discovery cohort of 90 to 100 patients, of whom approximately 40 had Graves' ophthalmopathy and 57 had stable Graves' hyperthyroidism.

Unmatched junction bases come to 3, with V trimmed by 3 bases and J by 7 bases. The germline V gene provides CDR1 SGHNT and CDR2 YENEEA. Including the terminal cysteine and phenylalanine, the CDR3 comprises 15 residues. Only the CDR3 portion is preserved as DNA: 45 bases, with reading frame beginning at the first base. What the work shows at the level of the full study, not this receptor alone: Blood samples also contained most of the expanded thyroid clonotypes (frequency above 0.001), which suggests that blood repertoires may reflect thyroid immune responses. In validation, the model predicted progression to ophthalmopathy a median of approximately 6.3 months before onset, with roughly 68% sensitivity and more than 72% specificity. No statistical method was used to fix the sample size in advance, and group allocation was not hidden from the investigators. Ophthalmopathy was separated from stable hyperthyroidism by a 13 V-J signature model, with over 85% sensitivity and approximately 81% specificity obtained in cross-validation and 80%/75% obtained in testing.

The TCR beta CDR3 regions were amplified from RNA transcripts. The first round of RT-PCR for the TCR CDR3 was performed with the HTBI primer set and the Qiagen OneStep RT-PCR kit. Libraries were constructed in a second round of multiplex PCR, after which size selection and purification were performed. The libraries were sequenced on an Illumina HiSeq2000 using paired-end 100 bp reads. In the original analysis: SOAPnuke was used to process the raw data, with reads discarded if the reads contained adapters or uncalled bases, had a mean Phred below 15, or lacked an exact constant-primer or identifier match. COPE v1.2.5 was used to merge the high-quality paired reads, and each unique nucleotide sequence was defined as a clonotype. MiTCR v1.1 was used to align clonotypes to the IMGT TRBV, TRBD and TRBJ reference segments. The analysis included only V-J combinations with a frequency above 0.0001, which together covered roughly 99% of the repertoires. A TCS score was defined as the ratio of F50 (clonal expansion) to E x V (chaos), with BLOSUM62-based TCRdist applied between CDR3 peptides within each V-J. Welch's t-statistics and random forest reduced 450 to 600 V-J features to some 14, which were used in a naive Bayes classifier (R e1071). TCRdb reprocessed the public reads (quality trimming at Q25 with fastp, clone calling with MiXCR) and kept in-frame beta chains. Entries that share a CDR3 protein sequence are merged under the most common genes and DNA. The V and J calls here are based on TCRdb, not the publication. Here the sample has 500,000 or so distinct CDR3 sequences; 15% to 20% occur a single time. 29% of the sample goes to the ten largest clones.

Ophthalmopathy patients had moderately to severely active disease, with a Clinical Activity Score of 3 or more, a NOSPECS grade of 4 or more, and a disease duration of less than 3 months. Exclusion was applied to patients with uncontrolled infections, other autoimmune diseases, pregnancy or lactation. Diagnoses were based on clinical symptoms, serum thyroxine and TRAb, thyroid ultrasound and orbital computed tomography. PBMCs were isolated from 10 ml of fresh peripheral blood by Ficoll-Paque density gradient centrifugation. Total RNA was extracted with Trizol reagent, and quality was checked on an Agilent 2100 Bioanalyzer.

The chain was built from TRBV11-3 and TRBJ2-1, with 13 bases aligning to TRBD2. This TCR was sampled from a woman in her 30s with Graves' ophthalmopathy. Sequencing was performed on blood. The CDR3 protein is CASSFRTSGSNEQFF. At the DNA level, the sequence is TGTGCCAGCAGCTTCCGGACTAGCGGGAGTAATGAGCAGTTCTTC.